The 8 T cell receptor beta chains below were found in one sample sequenced in a study of T cell repertoires in cytomegalovirus infection. These receptors lack a known antigen. TCRdb re-derived calls from the reads in MiXCR, one entry per CDR3 protein. The sample has roughly 920,000 distinct CDR3 sequences, less than 35% seen once. Sequences were derived from cultured CD8+ T cells from PBMCs, sampled from culture after CMV antigen stimulation. The receptors were sampled from a human donor in good health (CMV status not recorded). Some clones in this sample may be carry-over from other donors' samples.

There are a few counts of this clonotype. The chain employs TRBV6-5 and TRBJ1-1; TRBD1 matches 7 bases. J was trimmed by 0 bases and V by 5 bases; bases with no gene match: 9. This CDR3 has 16 residues. Per germline, CDR1 MNHEY and CDR2 SVGAGI. CDR3 DNA: TGTGCCAGCAGTGACTGGGGACAGAACATGAACACTGAAGCTTTCTTT. Its translation is CASSDWGQNMNTEAFF.

This chain uses TRBV15 with TRBJ2-4; weak D call: TRBD1 (5 bases). Trimming pared 3 bases from V and 7 bases from J, leaving 19 bases between. CDR1 LNHNV and CDR2 YYDKDF come from the germline V gene (reference sequence). This CDR3 is 16 amino acids long. This CDR3 reads CATSRGRARAPNIQYF. The CDR3 DNA reads as TGTGCCACCAGCAGGGGCAGGGCCAGGGCCCCGAACATTCAGTACTTC.

The CDR3 nucleotides are TGTGCCAGCAGAAAAGGGGCGAGGGCAGAGACCCAGTACTTC. As protein: CASRKGARAETQYF. The chain has TRBV27 and TRBJ2-5; D tentatively reads TRBD1 or TRBD2 (5 bases each). V was clipped by 6 bases and J by 4 bases, with 15 bases between them. The length of the CDR3 is 14 residues. Germline V lookup: CDR1 MNHEY, CDR2 SMNVEV (reference sequence).

This clonotype came up many times. The V gene is TRBV7-8, the J gene TRBJ2-7; TRBD1 might be the D (6 bases). CDR3 length equals 11 residues. Germline CDR1 SGHVS, CDR2 FQNEAQ. Trimming left V 6 bases short and J 7 bases short, with 10 bases between. CDR3 DNA sequence: TGTGCCAGCAGGCAAGGGGGAGAGCAGTACGTC. Its translation: CASRQGGEQYV.

DNA of the CDR3: TGTGCCAGCAGCTTTACAGCGGGGGGAGGCGAGCAGTACTTC. Its protein product is CASSFTAGGGEQYF. V is TRBV7-6 and J is TRBJ2-7, with TRBD2 identical over 9 bases. Germline V gene sequence: CDR1 SGHVS, CDR2 FNYEAQ. This CDR3 is 14 amino acids long. The ends lost 3 bases at V and 6 bases at J; junction bases unmatched: 6.

This sequence joins TRBV6-1 and TRBJ2-1; D not certain. Germline-derived CDR1 and CDR2 are MNHNS and SASEGT. The CDR3 runs to 16 residues. Trimming removed 4 bases from V and 4 bases from J, with 17 bases in between. CDR3 in DNA: TGTGCCAGCAGTGCACTCCCGACCCTGGTATACAATGAGCAGTTCTTC. Its protein product is CASSALPTLVYNEQFF.

The sample holds a few counts of this clonotype. J is TRBJ2-2 and V is TRBV2; D is tentatively TRBD1 or TRBD2 (7 bases each). Trimming pared 1 base from V and 5 bases from J, leaving 14 bases between. From germline, CDR1 is SNHLY and CDR2 FYNNEI. The CDR3 is made up of 16 amino acids. The CDR3 reads CASSEGRGGSTGELFF. The DNA of the CDR3 is TGTGCCAGCAGTGAAGGCAGGGGGGGCAGTACCGGGGAGCTGTTTTTT.

The chain couples TRBV2 to TRBJ1-1, with unresolved D. Trimming shortened V by 1 base and J by 6 bases, and 9 bases separated the two germline ends. The germline V gene encodes CDR1 SNHLY and CDR2 FYNNEI. The CDR3 runs to 13 residues. The CDR3 protein is CASSEGRRAEAFF. CDR3 DNA: TGTGCCAGCAGTGAAGGCAGGAGGGCTGAAGCTTTCTTT.